Included here is one TCR beta chain sequence, with context. V lost 3 bases to trimming and J lost 5 bases, with 4 bases between them. The CDR3 spans 11 residues. Germline V gene data show CDR1 as ENHRY and CDR2 as SYGVKD. This record comes from a study of blood T cell repertoires in COVID-19. The data were produced by immunoSEQ multiplex PCR, yet TCRdb's version contains in-frame clones alone and is incomplete. The table records under 250,000 clones, approximately 85% of them present only once. This chain uses TRBV10-3 with TRBJ2-5; D is unresolved. Specimen: peripheral blood. The receptor comes from a woman between 65 and 79 years old with acute or convalescent COVID-19. In DNA, the CDR3 is TGTGCCATCAGTGACCTGGAGACCCAGTACTTC. Its protein is CAISDLETQYF.